This TCR beta chain was sequenced for a study of T cells in Graves' hyperthyroidism and ophthalmopathy. The length of the CDR3 is 14 residues. V dropped 6 bases and J dropped 4; count of bases not matched to a gene: 7. The V gene's germline CDR1 is PRHDT and CDR2 FYEKMQ (reference sequence). This clonotype was found many times. Its antigen is still unknown. Points from the study as a whole: Ophthalmopathy onset followed model prediction by a median approximately 6.2 months.

RNA transcripts yielded amplified TCR beta CDR3 regions. During a first-round RT-PCR of the TCR CDR3, the HTBI primer set was used. MiXCR, applied by TCRdb to the multiplex PCR reads, yields one record per CDR3 protein. The sample lists hundreds of thousands of distinct CDR3 sequences, approximately 15% occurring once. Sample: blood. The sequence was collected from a middle-aged woman with Graves' ophthalmopathy. The chain recombines TRBV13 with TRBJ2-3; TRBD1 matches 7 bases. The CDR3 loop is CASSLTGFADTQYF. The CDR3, as DNA: TGTGCCAGCAGTTTGACAGGGTTCGCAGATACGCAGTATTTT.